This TCR beta chain was identified in a study of T-cell memory formation after mild COVID-19 (dated by TCRdb to about 2021). Describing the broader study: TCR sequence clusters from the two donors were found to be largely donor specific. Longitudinal TCRalpha and TCRbeta repertoire sequencing tracked T-cell clones expanding and contracting after mild COVID-19 in a couple of donors. Two young, previously healthy adult volunteers, one female and one male, were included in the cohort. The paper as a whole reports these results and caveats: Balanced CD4/CD8 phenotypes were observed for clones contracting from day 15 to 85, whereas a bias towards CD4+ was observed for a second wave of clones expanding from day 15 to 37. Only two mild cases were covered in the study, and larger cohorts including severe cases with pre-infection samples were considered necessary. SARS-CoV-2 specificity of the second-wave clones peaking on day 37 was not confirmed. Contracting CD4+ clones appeared mostly in the CM and EM memory subsets, whereas CD8+ clones were enriched in EMRA. Some responding clones were detected in pre-infection memory, suggesting pre-existing cross-reactive memory T cells joined the SARS-CoV-2 response.

Taken from cysteine to phenylalanine, the CDR3 has 13 residues. Only the CDR3 region is kept as DNA, spanning 39 bases read in frame from base 1. Compared with germline, V lacks 7 bases and J lacks 6 bases; bases without a gene match: 7. According to the germline V gene, CDR1 reads SQVTM and CDR2 reads ANQGSEA. Remarks on this clonotype: It lacks a known antigen. Base qualities are not provided; no much larger clone lies one nucleotide away.

Ficoll-Paque density gradient centrifugation was the method used to isolate PBMCs. The reads were generated on an Illumina NovaSeq 6000. TCRalpha and TCRbeta cDNA libraries were constructed by 5'RACE with constant-segment primers, with sample barcodes and unique molecular identifiers being introduced. RNA was extracted from every sample with Trizol reagent. Libraries were amplified in two PCR steps, with a second sample barcode and Illumina TruSeq adapters added in the second step. Sequencing of the libraries was done on an Illumina NovaSeq, producing 2 x 150 bp paired-end reads. The authors' pipeline ran thus. Demultiplexing of reads and collapsing into UMI-guided consensus sequences were performed with migec v1.2.7. Using mixcr v2.1.11, the UMI consensuses were aligned to TRA and TRB V and J templates and assembled into clonotypes. A clonotype was counted as expanded or contracted only if both edgeR and NoisET called the change significant, with noise models trained on biological replicates. For edgeR calls, a false discovery rate-adjusted p below 0.01 and a log2 fold-change threshold of 1 were applied. As an exploratory analysis of dynamics, PCA with hierarchical clustering was applied to max-normalized trajectories of the 1000 most abundant clonotypes. Separately sequenced CD4+ and CD8+ repertoires were used to assign the CD4 or CD8 phenotype of responding clones. TCRdb reworked the public reads: Q25 trimming with fastp, MiXCR clone assembly, productive beta chains retained. Rows merge per CDR3 protein into single entries with the most common DNA and genes. These V and J calls derive from TCRdb rather than the authors' analysis. This sample is represented by some 490,000 distinct CDR3 sequences; 15% to 20% of them were singletons. The ten largest clones add up to roughly 12% of the sample.

The source of this sequence is an adult woman who had mild COVID-19 (a few samples of this study predate the infection). The sample titles of this study are shuffled in the database, so cell type and time point are left out; the donor was told from shared clones. The chain links TRBV29-1 with TRBJ2-2, and 8 junctional nucleotides match TRBD1. The sequenced sample was PBMCs or a T cell subset sorted from them (not recorded which). The bases are TGCAGCGGGACAGGGAGTATGGCCGGGGAGCTGTTTTTT. The translation is CSGTGSMAGELFF.